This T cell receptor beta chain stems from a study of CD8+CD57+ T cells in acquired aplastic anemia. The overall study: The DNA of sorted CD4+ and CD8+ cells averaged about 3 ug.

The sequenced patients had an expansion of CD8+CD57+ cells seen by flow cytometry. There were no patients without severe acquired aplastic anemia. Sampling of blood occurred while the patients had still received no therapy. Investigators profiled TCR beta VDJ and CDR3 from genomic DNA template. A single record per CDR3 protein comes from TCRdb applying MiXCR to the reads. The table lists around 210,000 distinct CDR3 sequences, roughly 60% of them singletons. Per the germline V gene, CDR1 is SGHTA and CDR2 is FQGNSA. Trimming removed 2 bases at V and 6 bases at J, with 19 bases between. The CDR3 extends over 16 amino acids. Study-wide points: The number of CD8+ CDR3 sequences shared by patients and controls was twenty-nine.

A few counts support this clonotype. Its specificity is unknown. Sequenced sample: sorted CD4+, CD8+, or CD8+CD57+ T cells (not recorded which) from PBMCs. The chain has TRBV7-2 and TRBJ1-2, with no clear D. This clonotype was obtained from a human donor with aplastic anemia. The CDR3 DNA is TGTGCCAGCAGCTTATCTGCAGCCGTAAGAGCACATGGCTACACCTTC. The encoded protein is CASSLSAAVRAHGYTF.